This T cell receptor (beta chain) appears in the sequencing data of a study of T cells and Merkel cell carcinoma outcomes. This CDR3 contains 13 residues. Per germline, CDR1 LGHNA and CDR2 YSLEER. Findings of the study overall: Merkel cell carcinoma outcomes were reportedly predicted by repertoire and T-cell density.

Concerning this clone itself: Its cognate antigen is unknown. At one of its ends the junction is not consistent with the germline gene, which may arise from a read error.

Measured with immunoSEQ multiplex PCR; TCRdb has only the in-frame clones, and not every one. The sample consists of some 13,000 clones, roughly 92% of them appearing once. This clonotype was obtained from a human donor with Merkel cell carcinoma. This chain joins TRBV4-3 and TRBJ1-1; no firm D call. The sequencing input was tumor tissue from Merkel cell carcinoma. The CDR3 loop is CVSSQASNTEAFF. The CDR3 coding sequence is TGCGTCAGCAGCCAAGCTTCGAACACTGAAGCTTTCTTT.